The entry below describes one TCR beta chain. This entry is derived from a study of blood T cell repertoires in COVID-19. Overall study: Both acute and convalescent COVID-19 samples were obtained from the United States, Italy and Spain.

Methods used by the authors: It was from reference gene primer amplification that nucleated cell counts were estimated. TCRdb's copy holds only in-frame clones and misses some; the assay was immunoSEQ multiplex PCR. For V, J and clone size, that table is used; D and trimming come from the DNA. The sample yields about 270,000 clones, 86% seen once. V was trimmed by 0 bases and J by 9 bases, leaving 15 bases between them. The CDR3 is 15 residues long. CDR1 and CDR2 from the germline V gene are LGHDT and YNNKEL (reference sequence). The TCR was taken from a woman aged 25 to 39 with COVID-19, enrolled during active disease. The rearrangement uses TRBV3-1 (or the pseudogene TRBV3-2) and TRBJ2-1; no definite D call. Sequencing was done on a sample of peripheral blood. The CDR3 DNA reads TGTGCCAGCAGCCAAGATCTGTTCACGGTGAGTGAGCAGTTCTTC. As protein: CASSQDLFTVSEQFF.